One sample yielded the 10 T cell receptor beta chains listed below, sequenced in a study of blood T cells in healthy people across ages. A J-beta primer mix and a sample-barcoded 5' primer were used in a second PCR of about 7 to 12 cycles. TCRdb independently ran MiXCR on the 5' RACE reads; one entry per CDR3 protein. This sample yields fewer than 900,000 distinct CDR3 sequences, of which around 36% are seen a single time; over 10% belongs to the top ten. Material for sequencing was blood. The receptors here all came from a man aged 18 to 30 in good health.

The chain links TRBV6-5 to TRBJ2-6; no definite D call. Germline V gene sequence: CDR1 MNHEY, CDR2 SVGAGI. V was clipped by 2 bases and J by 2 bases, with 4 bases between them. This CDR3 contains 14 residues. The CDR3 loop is CASSYAPGANVLTF. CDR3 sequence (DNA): TGTGCCAGCAGTTACGCCCCTGGGGCCAACGTCCTGACTTTC.

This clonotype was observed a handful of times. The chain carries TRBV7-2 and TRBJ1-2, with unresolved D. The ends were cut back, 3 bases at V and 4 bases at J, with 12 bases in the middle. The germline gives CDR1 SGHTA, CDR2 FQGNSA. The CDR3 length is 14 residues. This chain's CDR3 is CASSFGRSGYGYTF. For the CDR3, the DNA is TGTGCCAGCAGCTTCGGCAGATCAGGCTATGGCTACACCTTC.

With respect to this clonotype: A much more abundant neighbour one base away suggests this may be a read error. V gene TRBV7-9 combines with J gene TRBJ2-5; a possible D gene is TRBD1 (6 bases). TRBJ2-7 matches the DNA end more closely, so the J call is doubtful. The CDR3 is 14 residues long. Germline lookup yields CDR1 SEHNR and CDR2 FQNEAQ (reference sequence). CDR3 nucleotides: TGTGCCAGCAGCTCCTGGGGACACCCCTGCGAGCAGTACTTC. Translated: CASSSWGHPCEQYF.

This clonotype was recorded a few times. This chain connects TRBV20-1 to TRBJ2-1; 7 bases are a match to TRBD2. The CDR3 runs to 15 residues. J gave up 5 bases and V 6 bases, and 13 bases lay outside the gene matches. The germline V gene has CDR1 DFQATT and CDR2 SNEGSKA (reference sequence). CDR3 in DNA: TGCAGTGCGCCCCTCCGAAGCGGGGCTCACAATGAGCAGTTCTTC. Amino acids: CSAPLRSGAHNEQFF.

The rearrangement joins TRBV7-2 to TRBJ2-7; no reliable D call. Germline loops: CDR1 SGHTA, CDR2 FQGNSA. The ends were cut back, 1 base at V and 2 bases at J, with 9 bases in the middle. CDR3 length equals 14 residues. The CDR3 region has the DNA TGTGCCAGCAGCTTAGGGCAGATCACCTACGAGCAGTACTTC. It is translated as CASSLGQITYEQYF.

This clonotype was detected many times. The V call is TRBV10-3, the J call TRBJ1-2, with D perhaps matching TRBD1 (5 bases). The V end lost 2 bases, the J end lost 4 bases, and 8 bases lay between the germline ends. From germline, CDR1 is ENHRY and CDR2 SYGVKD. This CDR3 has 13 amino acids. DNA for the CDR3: TGTGCCATCAGTGAGGGGGGGGTCTATGGCTACACCTTC. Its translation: CAISEGGVYGYTF.

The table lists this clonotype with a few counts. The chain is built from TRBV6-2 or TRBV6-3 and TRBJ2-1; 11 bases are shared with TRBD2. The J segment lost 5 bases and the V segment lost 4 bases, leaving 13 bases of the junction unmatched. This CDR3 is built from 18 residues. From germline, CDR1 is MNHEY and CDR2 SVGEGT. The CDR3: CASSLKTQTSGVDNEQFF. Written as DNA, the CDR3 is TGTGCCAGCAGTTTAAAGACTCAGACTAGCGGGGTCGACAATGAGCAGTTCTTC.

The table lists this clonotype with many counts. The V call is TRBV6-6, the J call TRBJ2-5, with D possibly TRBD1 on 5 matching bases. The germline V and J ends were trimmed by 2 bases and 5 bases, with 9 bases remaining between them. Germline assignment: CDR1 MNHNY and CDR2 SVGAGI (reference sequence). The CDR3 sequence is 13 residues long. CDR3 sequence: CASSYRGQETQYF. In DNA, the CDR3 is TGTGCCAGCAGTTACAGGGGTCAGGAGACCCAGTACTTC.

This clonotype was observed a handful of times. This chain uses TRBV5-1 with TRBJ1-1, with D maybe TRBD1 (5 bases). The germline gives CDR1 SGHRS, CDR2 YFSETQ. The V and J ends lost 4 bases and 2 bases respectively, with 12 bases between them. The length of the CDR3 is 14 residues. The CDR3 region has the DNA TGCGCCAGCAGCCCAGCGACAGCCAACACTGAAGCTTTCTTT. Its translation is CASSPATANTEAFF.

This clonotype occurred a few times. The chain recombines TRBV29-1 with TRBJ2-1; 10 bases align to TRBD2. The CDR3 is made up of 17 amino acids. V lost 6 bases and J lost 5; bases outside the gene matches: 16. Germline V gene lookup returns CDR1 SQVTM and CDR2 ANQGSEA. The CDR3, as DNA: TGCAGCGTCGTGGGTAGCGGGGGGCTCGTTCCCGACAATGAGCAGTTCTTC. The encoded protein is CSVVGSGGLVPDNEQFF.